This T cell receptor (beta chain) originates from a study of blood T cells in healthy people across ages. General study findings and limits: Comparison with aged donors showed that long-lived donors had more naive CD4+ cells and higher diversity. Estimates of diversity drawn from one million T cells were considered underestimates.

Alongside a J-beta primer mix, a sample-barcoded 5' primer served in a second PCR lasting about 7 to 12 cycles. Carrying 12 random nucleotides, a template-switch adaptor labeled each individual cDNA molecule. TCRdb used MiXCR to reprocess the 5' RACE reads, holding one entry per CDR3 protein. The data contain roughly 410,000 distinct CDR3 sequences, 50% to 60% of them singletons. Details on this clonotype: The target antigen is unknown.

CDR1 and CDR2 (germline): SEHNR, FQNEAQ (reference sequence). With 5 bases removed from V and 10 bases from J, the gap between germline ends came to 18 bases. The CDR3 runs 13 residues. Sequences were obtained from blood. This receptor was obtained from a man between 60 and 75 years old in good health. The chain couples TRBV7-9 to TRBJ2-7; D is unclear. CDR3 amino acids: CASSNRASNTQYF. CDR3 DNA: TGTGCCAGCAGCAACCGGGCCAGTAATACCCAGTACTTC.